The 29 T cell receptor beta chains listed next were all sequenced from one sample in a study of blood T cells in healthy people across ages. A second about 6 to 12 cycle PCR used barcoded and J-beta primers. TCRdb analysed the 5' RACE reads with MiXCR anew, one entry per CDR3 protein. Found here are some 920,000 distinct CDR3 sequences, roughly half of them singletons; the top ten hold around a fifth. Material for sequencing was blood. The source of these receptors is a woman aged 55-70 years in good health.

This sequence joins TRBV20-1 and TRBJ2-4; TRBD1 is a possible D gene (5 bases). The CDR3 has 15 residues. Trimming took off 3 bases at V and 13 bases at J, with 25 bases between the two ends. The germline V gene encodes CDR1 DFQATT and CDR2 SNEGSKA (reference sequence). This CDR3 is CSAREGAATRRAQYF. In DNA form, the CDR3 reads TGCAGTGCTAGGGAAGGGGCAGCCACACGACGTGCCCAGTACTTC.

The CDR3 DNA reads as TGTGCCAGCAGGGGCGGACCTAATGAAAAACTGTTTTTT. Its translation is CASRGGPNEKLFF. The V call is TRBV7-9, the J call TRBJ1-4; D is undetermined. The V gene lost 6 bases and the J gene lost 3 bases, with 8 bases spanning the gap. Germline V gives CDR1 SEHNR, CDR2 FQNEAQ (reference sequence). The CDR3 extends over 13 amino acids.

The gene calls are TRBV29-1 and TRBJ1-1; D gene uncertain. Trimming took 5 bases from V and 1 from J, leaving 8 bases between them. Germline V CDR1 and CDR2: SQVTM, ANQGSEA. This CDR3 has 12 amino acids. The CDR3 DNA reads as TGCAGCGTTTTTCCTGAGAACACTGAAGCTTTCTTT. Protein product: CSVFPENTEAFF.

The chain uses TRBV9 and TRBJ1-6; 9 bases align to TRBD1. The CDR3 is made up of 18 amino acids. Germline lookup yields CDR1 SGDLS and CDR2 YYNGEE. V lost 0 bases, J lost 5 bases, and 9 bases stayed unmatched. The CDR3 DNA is TGTGCCAGCAGCGTAGCACCAGGGACAGGGTCAAATAATTCACCCCTCCACTTT. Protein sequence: CASSVAPGTGSNNSPLHF.

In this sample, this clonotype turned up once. The CDR3: CSVGASGRSGELFF. The CDR3 DNA follows: TGCAGCGTTGGCGCTAGCGGGAGGTCCGGGGAGCTGTTTTTT. This chain connects TRBV29-1 to TRBJ2-2, with 11 nucleotides matching TRBD2. V gave up 4 bases and J gave up 6 bases; unmatched junction bases: 4. The germline V gene encodes CDR1 SQVTM and CDR2 ANQGSEA. The CDR3 has 14 amino acids.

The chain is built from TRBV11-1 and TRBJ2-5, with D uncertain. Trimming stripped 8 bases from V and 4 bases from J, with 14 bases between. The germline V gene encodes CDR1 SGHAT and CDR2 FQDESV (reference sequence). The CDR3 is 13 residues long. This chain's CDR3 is CASLRRLRETQYF. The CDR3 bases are TGTGCCAGCTTGCGCAGGTTGCGAGAGACCCAGTACTTC.

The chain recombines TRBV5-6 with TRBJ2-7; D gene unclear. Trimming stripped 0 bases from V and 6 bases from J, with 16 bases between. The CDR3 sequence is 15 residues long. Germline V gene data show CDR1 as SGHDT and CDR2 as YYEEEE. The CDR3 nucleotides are TGTGCCAGCAGCTTGGTCAGAAGGACCGCCAGCGAGCAGTACTTC. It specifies CASSLVRRTASEQYF.

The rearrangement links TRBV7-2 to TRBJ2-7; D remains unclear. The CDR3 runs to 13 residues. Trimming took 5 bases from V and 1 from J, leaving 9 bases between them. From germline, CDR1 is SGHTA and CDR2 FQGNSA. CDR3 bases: TGTGCCAGCAGCCGAGAGGAATCCTACGAGCAGTACTTC. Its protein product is CASSREESYEQYF.

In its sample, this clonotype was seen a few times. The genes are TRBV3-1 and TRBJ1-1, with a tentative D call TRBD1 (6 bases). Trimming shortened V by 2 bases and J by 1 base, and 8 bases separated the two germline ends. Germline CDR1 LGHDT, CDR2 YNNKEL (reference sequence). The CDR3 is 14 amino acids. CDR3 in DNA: TGTGCCAGCAGCCAAAACAGGGCGAACACTGAAGCTTTCTTT. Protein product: CASSQNRANTEAFF.

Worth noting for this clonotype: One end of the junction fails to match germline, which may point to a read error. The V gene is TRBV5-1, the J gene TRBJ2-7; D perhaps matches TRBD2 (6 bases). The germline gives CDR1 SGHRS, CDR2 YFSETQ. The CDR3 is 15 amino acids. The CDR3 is CAGSLDSGGRYEQYF. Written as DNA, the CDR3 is TGCGCCGGCAGCTTGGATAGCGGAGGACGCTACGAGCAGTACTTC. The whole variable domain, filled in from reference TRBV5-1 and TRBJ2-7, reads KAGVTQTPRYLIKTRGQQVTLSCSPISGHRSVSWYQQTPGQGLQFLFEYFSETQRNKGNFPGRFSGRQFSNSRSEMNVSTLELGDSALYLCAGSLDSGGRYEQYFGPGTRLTVT.

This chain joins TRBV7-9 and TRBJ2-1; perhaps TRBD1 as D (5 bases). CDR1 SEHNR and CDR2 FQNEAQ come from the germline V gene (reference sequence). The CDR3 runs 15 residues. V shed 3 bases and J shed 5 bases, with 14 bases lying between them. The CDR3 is CASSFQGKGDNEQFF. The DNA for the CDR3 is TGTGCCAGCAGCTTCCAGGGAAAAGGTGACAATGAGCAGTTCTTC.

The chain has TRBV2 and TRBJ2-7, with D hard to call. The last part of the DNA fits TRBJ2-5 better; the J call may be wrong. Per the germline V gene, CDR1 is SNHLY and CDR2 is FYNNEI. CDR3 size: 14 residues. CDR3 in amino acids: CASSVRKLTETQYF. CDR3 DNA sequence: TGTGCCAGCAGTGTGAGGAAATTAACTGAGACCCAGTACTTC.

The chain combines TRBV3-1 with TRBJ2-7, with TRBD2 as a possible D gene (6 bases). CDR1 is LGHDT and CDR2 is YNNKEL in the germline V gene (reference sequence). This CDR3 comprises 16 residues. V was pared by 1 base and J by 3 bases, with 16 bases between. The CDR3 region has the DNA TGTGCCAGCAGCCAAGGTCCGGGGCTAGCGTACTACGAGCAGTACTTC. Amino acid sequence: CASSQGPGLAYYEQYF.

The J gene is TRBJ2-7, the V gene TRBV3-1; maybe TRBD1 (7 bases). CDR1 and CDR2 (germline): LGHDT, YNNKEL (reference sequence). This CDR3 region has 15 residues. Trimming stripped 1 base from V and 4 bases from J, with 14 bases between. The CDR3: CASSQVAGGGYEQYF. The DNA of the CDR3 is TGTGCCAGCAGCCAAGTCGCAGGGGGAGGATACGAGCAGTACTTC.

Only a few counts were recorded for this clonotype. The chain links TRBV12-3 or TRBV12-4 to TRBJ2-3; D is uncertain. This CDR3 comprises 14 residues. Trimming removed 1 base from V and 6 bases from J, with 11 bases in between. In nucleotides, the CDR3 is TGTGCCAGCAGTTTAGTTGTGGGAAAGGATACGCAGTATTTT. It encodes CASSLVVGKDTQYF.

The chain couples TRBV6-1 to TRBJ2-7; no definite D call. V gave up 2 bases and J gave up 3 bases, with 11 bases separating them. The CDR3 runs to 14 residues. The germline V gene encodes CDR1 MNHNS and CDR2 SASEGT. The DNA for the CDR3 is TGTGCCAGCAGTGAACTTATCACGAACTACGAGCAGTACTTC. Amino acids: CASSELITNYEQYF.

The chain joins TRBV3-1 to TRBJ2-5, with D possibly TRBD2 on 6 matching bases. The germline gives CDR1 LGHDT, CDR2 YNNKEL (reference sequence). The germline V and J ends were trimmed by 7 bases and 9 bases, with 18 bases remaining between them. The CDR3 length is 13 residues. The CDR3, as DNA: TGTGCCAGCACCACCTGGGACTCCCGGGCCCAGTACTTC. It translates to CASTTWDSRAQYF.

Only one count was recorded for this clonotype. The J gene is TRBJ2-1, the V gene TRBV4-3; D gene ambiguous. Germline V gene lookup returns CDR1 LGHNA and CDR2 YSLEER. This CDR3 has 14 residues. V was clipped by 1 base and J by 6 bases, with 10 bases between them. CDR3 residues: CASSQVFNFNEQFF. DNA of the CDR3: TGCGCCAGCAGCCAAGTGTTCAATTTCAATGAGCAGTTCTTC.

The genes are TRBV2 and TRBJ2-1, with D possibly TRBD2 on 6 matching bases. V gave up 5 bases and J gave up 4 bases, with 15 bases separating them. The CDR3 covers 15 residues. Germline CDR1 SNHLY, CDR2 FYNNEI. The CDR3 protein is CASSSGEVLYNEQFF. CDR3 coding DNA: TGTGCCAGCAGTTCCGGGGAGGTCTTATACAATGAGCAGTTCTTC.

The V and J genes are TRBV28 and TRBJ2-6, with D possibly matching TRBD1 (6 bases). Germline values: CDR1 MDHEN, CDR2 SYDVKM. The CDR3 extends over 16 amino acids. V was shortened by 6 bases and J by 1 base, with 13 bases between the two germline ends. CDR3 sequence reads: CASRSYQGSGANVLTF. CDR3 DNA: TGTGCCAGCAGGTCTTATCAGGGGTCTGGGGCCAACGTCCTGACTTTC.

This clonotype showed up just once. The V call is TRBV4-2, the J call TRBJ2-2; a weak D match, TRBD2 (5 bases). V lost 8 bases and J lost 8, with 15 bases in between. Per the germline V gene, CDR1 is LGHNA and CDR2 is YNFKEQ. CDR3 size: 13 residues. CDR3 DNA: TGTGCCAGCGGAAGGACTGACATGGGGGAGCTGTTTTTT. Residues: CASGRTDMGELFF.

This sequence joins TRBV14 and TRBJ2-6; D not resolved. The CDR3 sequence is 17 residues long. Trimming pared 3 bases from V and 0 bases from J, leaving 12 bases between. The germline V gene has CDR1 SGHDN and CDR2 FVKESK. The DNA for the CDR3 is TGTGCCAGCAGCCAGAATTTGGGGAACTCTGGGGCCAACGTCCTGACTTTC. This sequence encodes CASSQNLGNSGANVLTF. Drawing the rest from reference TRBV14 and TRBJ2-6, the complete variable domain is EAGVTQFPSHSVIEKGQTVTLRCDPISGHDNLYWYRRVMGKEIKFLLHFVKESKQDESGMPNNRFLAERTGGTYSTLKVQPAELEDSGVYFCASSQNLGNSGANVLTFGAGSRLTVL.

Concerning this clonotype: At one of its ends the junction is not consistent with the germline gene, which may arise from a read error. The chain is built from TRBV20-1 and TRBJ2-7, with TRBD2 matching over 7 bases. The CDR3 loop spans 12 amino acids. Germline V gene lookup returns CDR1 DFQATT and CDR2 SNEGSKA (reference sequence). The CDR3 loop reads CSASPRDYEQHF. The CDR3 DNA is TGCAGTGCTAGTCCCAGGGACTACGAGCAGCACTTC.

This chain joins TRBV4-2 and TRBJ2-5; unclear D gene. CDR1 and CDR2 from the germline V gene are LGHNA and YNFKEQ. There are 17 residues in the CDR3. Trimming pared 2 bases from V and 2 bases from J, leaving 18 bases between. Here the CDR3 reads CASSQPWTPDGQETQYF. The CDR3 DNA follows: TGTGCCAGCAGCCAACCCTGGACCCCGGATGGACAAGAGACCCAGTACTTC.

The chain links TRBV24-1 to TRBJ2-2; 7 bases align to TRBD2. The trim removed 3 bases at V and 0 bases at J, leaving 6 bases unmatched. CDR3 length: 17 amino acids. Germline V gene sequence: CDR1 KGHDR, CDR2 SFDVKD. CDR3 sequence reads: CATSDRSGKANTGELFF. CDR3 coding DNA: TGTGCCACCAGTGATAGAAGCGGGAAGGCGAACACCGGGGAGCTGTTTTTT.

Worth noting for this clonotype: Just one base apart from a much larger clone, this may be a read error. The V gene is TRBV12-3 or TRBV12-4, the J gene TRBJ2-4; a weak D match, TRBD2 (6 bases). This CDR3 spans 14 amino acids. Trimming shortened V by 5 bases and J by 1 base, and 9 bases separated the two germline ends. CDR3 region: CASSARGAKNIQYF. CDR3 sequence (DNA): TGTGCCAGCAGTGCCCGGGGGGCCAAAAACATTCAGTACTTC.

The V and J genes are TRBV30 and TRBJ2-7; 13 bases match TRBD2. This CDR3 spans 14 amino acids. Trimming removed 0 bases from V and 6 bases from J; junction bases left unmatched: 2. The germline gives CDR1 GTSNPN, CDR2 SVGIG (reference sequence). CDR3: CAWSVGLAGAEQYF. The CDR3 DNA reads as TGTGCCTGGAGTGTAGGACTAGCGGGAGCCGAGCAGTACTTC.

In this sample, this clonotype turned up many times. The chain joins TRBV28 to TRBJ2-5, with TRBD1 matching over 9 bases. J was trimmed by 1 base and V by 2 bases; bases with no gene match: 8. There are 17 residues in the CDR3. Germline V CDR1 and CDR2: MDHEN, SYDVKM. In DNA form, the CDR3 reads TGTGCCAGCAGTTTAGATGGGGGACAGGGAACCCAAGAGACCCAGTACTTC. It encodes CASSLDGGQGTQETQYF.

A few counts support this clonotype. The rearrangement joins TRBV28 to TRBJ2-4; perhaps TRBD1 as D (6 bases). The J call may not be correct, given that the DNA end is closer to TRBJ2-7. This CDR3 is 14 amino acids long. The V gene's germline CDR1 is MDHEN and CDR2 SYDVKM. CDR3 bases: TGTGCCAGCAGCTACACAGGGAACCTCTACGAGCAGTACTTC. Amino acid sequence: CASSYTGNLYEQYF.